The 32 T cell receptor beta chains below come from one sample, sequenced in a study of T cells after yellow fever vaccination. TCRdb reanalysed the 5' RACE reads using MiXCR and keeps one entry per CDR3 protein. This repertoire shows about 350,000 distinct CDR3 sequences, roughly 4.3% found once; its top ten account for about 26%. The material was PBMCs, obtained 5 days after the yellow fever booster vaccination. The source is a young man who received the YFV17D yellow fever vaccine.

This clonotype occurred a few times. J is TRBJ1-4 and V is TRBV6-5; 9 bases map to TRBD1. With V trimmed by 5 bases and J by 4 bases, 11 bases remained unmatched. The CDR3 is 17 amino acids. The germline V gene has CDR1 MNHEY and CDR2 SVGAGI. The CDR3 sequence is CASSPAGQGWDNEKLFF. CDR3 coding DNA: TGTGCCAGCAGTCCCGCCGGACAGGGGTGGGATAATGAAAAACTGTTTTTT.

This clonotype was seen a few times. This sequence joins TRBV5-4 and TRBJ2-1; TRBD2 matches at 15 bases. The germline gives CDR1 SGHNT, CDR2 YYREEE (reference sequence). V shed 3 bases, J shed 16 bases, and the junction held 17 bases outside the gene matches. The CDR3 extends over 17 amino acids. The CDR3 spells CASSSSAGLAGGPRFFF. The CDR3, as DNA: TGTGCCAGCAGCTCCTCCGCGGGACTAGCGGGGGGCCCCCGGTTTTTCTTC.

This clonotype came up a few times. In DNA, the CDR3 is TGTGCCAGCAGCTTAGTCGGTTCGCGAGGGTTCAATTCACCCCTCCACTTT. Residues: CASSLVGSRGFNSPLHF. This chain links TRBV11-2 with TRBJ1-6; D is uncertain. Trimming took 1 base from V and 7 from J, leaving 17 bases between them. The germline V gene encodes CDR1 SGHAT and CDR2 FQNNGV. The CDR3 runs to 17 residues.

This chain connects TRBV7-9 to TRBJ2-3; D is perhaps TRBD1 or TRBD2 (5 bases each). In germline, CDR1 is SEHNR, CDR2 FQNEAQ (reference sequence). V lost 6 bases to trimming and J lost 10 bases, with 17 bases between them. The CDR3 sequence is 13 residues long. The CDR3 nucleotides are TGTGCCAGCAGTTACCCCTCCGGGACCCCGCAGTATTTT. It yields the protein CASSYPSGTPQYF.

This clonotype was detected a few times. The gene calls are TRBV20-1 and TRBJ2-3, with D tentatively TRBD1 or TRBD2 (5 bases each). The CDR3 has 15 residues. The germline V gene encodes CDR1 DFQATT and CDR2 SNEGSKA (reference sequence). V dropped 0 bases and J dropped 1 base, with 11 bases sitting between them. The CDR3 DNA follows: TGCAGTGCTAGAGACGGGGACCACCGCACAGATACGCAGTATTTT. Translation gives CSARDGDHRTDTQYF.

This clonotype was counted between two and nine times. The chain links TRBV7-9 to TRBJ2-1; 9 bases are a match to TRBD2. CDR1 is SEHNR and CDR2 is FQNEAQ in the germline V gene (reference sequence). V gave up 5 bases and J gave up 6 bases; unmatched junction bases: 11. This CDR3 has 16 amino acids. The DNA for the CDR3 is TGTGCCAGCAGCCGACTCTTTAGCGGGGGAAGCAATGAGCAGTTCTTC. Protein product: CASSRLFSGGSNEQFF.

This chain uses TRBV21-1 with TRBJ2-5; the tabulated D call, TRBD1, remains unverified against the DNA. TRBV21-1 is reported as a pseudogene. The CDR3 has 13 amino acids. DNA of the CDR3: TGTGCCAGCAGCAACCCCCTAGGAGAGACCCAGTACTTC. Amino acid sequence: CASSNPLGETQYF.

Comment on this clonotype: A read error may be the cause here, since a much bigger clone is one base away. J is TRBJ1-2 and V is TRBV7-2, with unresolved D. The germline V gene encodes CDR1 SGHTA and CDR2 FQGNSA. This CDR3 is built from 13 residues. CDR3 bases: TGTGCCAGCAGCCCCTTTGGCTCCCATGGCTTCACCTTC. It codes for CASSPFGSHGFTF.

This clonotype has more than one count but fewer than ten. J is TRBJ2-7 and V is TRBV27; D might be TRBD1 or TRBD2, each matching 6 bases. Germline loops: CDR1 MNHEY, CDR2 SMNVEV (reference sequence). V lost 3 bases and J 1 base, leaving 13 bases between the germline ends. CDR3 size: 15 residues. The CDR3, as DNA: TGTGCCAGCAGTTTTTTGATAGGGGGGTCCTACGAGCAGTACTTC. Amino acid sequence: CASSFLIGGSYEQYF.

Many counts were recorded for this clonotype. The chain has TRBV9 and TRBJ1-6; D may be TRBD1 (6 bases). The CDR3 loop spans 15 amino acids. Per the germline V gene, CDR1 is SGDLS and CDR2 is YYNGEE. The germline V and J ends were trimmed by 0 bases and 9 bases, with 13 bases remaining between them. The CDR3 region is CASSVAYRETSPLHF. DNA of the CDR3: TGTGCCAGCAGCGTAGCGTACAGGGAGACTTCACCCCTCCACTTT.

This clonotype occurred many times. The chain's CDR3 is CASSLTSGANEQFF. The CDR3 coding sequence is TGTGCCAGCAGCTTGACTAGCGGGGCTAATGAGCAGTTCTTC. The V and J genes are TRBV7-2 and TRBJ2-1; TRBD2 matches 11 bases. The CDR3 is made up of 14 amino acids. Germline trimming cut 3 bases from V and 7 bases from J; bases unmatched to any gene: 2. Germline values: CDR1 SGHTA, CDR2 FQGNSA.

CDR3 coding DNA: TGCGCCAGCAGCCAACGTCAGGAGACTTATGGCTACACCTTC. Protein sequence: CASSQRQETYGYTF. The V call is TRBV4-1, the J call TRBJ1-2; D not resolved. Germline values: CDR1 MGHRA, CDR2 YSYEKL. With 2 bases removed from V and 5 bases from J, the gap between germline ends came to 12 bases. The CDR3 runs to 14 residues.

A few counts support this clonotype. The rearrangement uses TRBV5-1 and TRBJ2-1; unclear D gene. V lost 3 bases and J 6 bases, leaving 7 bases between the germline ends. From germline, CDR1 is SGHRS and CDR2 YFSETQ. This CDR3 region has 12 residues. The CDR3, as DNA: TGCGCCAGCAGCTGGTGGGGCAATGAGCAGTTCTTC. It specifies CASSWWGNEQFF. Complete variable domain (other parts from reference TRBV5-1 and TRBJ2-1): KAGVTQTPRYLIKTRGQQVTLSCSPISGHRSVSWYQQTPGQGLQFLFEYFSETQRNKGNFPGRFSGRQFSNSRSEMNVSTLELGDSALYLCASSWWGNEQFFGPGTRLTVL.

This chain connects TRBV5-4 to TRBJ2-1; 10 bases are a match to TRBD2. Germline V gene lookup returns CDR1 SGHNT and CDR2 YYREEE (reference sequence). This CDR3 comprises 15 residues. The V and J ends lost 0 bases and 5 bases, in that order; junction bases with no gene match: 2. CDR3 coding DNA: TGTGCCAGCAGCTTGGAAGCGGGGGGGAACAATGAGCAGTTCTTC. Translation: CASSLEAGGNNEQFF.

This clonotype was seen a handful of times. V and J are TRBV20-1 and TRBJ2-3, with a possible D match to TRBD2 (6 bases). The germline CDR1 and CDR2 sequences are DFQATT and SNEGSKA (reference sequence). V gave up 1 base and J gave up 1 base, with 9 bases separating them. The CDR3 is 14 amino acids. In nucleotides, the CDR3 is TGCAGTGCTAGAGGACTAGGTGGCACAGATACGCAGTATTTT. Its translation is CSARGLGGTDTQYF.

The V and J genes are TRBV12-3 or TRBV12-4 and TRBJ2-5, with D unresolved. CDR3 length: 15 residues. The ends were cut back, 5 bases at V and 1 base at J, with 14 bases in the middle. The CDR3 coding sequence is TGTGCCAGCAGTCTAAATTCCCCACCCCAAGAGACCCAGTACTTC. Translating gives CASSLNSPPQETQYF.

The J gene is TRBJ2-3, the V gene TRBV6-1; the D gene is possibly TRBD2 (6 bases). The V end was cut by 6 bases, the J end by 2 bases, with 15 bases between. The CDR3 totals 15 residues. Per germline, CDR1 MNHNS and CDR2 SASEGT. CDR3 nucleotide sequence: TGTGCCAGCAGCGCCCAAGCGGGTTACACAGATACGCAGTATTTT. Residues: CASSAQAGYTDTQYF.

V is TRBV6-2 or TRBV6-3 and J is TRBJ1-2; D possibly corresponds to TRBD1 (5 bases). Germline V gives CDR1 MNHEY, CDR2 SVGEGT. The CDR3 has 15 residues. V lost 0 bases and J 4 bases, leaving 12 bases between the germline ends. The CDR3 region has the DNA TGTGCCAGCAGTTACTCCCCGGGGACGGGCTATGGCTACACCTTC. Its translation: CASSYSPGTGYGYTF.

The table lists this clonotype with many counts. The chain uses TRBV5-1 and TRBJ1-4; no clear D gene. The CDR3 spans 15 residues. Germline loops: CDR1 SGHRS, CDR2 YFSETQ. V lost 4 bases to trimming and J lost 4 bases, with 14 bases between them. CDR3 protein: CASSLRPASNEKLFF. CDR3 nucleotides: TGCGCCAGCAGCCTCCGACCGGCGAGTAATGAAAAACTGTTTTTT.

This clonotype was found a few times. The gene calls are TRBV2 and TRBJ1-2; D gene uncertain. The CDR3 sequence is 15 residues long. Per the germline V gene, CDR1 is SNHLY and CDR2 is FYNNEI. V shed 6 bases and J shed 3 bases, with 17 bases lying between them. CDR3 sequence (DNA): TGTGCCAGCAGAGCCTTACGGAATTGGGACTATGGCTACACCTTC. Translating it yields CASRALRNWDYGYTF.

This chain uses TRBV7-9 with TRBJ2-1; no clear D. Germline CDR1 and CDR2: SEHNR and FQNEAQ (reference sequence). This CDR3 comprises 16 residues. V dropped 4 bases and J dropped 3 bases, with 16 bases sitting between them. The CDR3 spells CASSSLFRAFYNEQFF. The CDR3 DNA follows: TGTGCCAGCAGCTCCCTCTTTAGGGCCTTCTACAATGAGCAGTTCTTC.

This clonotype was counted at least ten times. The V call is TRBV7-9, the J call TRBJ1-4; D is unresolved. Trimming took off 7 bases at V and 3 bases at J, with 9 bases between the two ends. Germline loops: CDR1 SEHNR, CDR2 FQNEAQ (reference sequence). The CDR3 sequence is 13 residues long. The CDR3 sequence: CASTNNPNEKLFF. The CDR3 DNA is TGTGCCAGCACCAACAATCCTAATGAAAAACTGTTTTTT.

This clonotype has more than one count but fewer than ten. The chain has TRBV7-9 and TRBJ1-6, with D unclear. The CDR3 sequence is 16 residues long. V lost 5 bases to trimming and J lost 0 bases, with 11 bases between them. Germline V gene data show CDR1 as SEHNR and CDR2 as FQNEAQ (reference sequence). CDR3 region: CASSPYGSSYNSPLHF. Here the CDR3 DNA reads TGTGCCAGCAGCCCTTACGGGAGCTCCTATAATTCACCCCTCCACTTT.

The chain has TRBV12-3 or TRBV12-4 and TRBJ2-7; tentative D call: TRBD2 (5 bases). The V and J ends lost 4 bases and 6 bases respectively, with 13 bases between them. There are 13 residues in the CDR3. The CDR3 nucleotides are TGTGCCAGCAGTTGGACTTTGGAAGGCGAGCAGTACTTC. Its translation: CASSWTLEGEQYF.

There are many counts of this clonotype. The chain uses TRBV7-2 and TRBJ1-1; D is undetermined. CDR3 length equals 14 residues. CDR1 and CDR2 (germline): SGHTA, FQGNSA. Trimming cost V 5 bases and J 6 bases, with 16 bases left between them. As DNA, the CDR3 is TGTGCCAGCAGCCCATTCGACTTCACTCCTGAAGCTTTCTTT. Protein sequence: CASSPFDFTPEAFF.

This clonotype was seen many times. The chain joins TRBV2 to TRBJ2-4; D remains ambiguous. The CDR3 is 14 residues long. Per germline, CDR1 SNHLY and CDR2 FYNNEI. The V end lost 3 bases, the J end lost 0 bases, and 6 bases lay between the germline ends. CDR3 sequence reads: CASSDWAAKNIQYF. The CDR3 DNA sequence: TGTGCCAGCAGTGACTGGGCAGCCAAAAACATTCAGTACTTC.

This sequence joins TRBV18 and TRBJ1-2; D is unresolved. Looked up from germline, CDR1 is KGHSH and CDR2 is LQKENI. The CDR3 length is 14 residues. Trimming shortened V by 8 bases and J by 5 bases, and 18 bases separated the two germline ends. The CDR3, as DNA: TGTGCCAGCAACGCACAAGGCCCGGCATATGGCTACACCTTC. As protein: CASNAQGPAYGYTF.

This clonotype showed up many times. The chain couples TRBV27 to TRBJ2-7; TRBD2 matches at 7 bases. CDR3 length: 16 amino acids. The ends lost 6 bases at V and 0 bases at J; junction bases unmatched: 11. Per germline, CDR1 MNHEY and CDR2 SMNVEV (reference sequence). DNA of the CDR3: TGTGCCAGCAGCAGCACGGGGGGAACTCCCTCCTACGAGCAGTACTTC. This encodes CASSSTGGTPSYEQYF.

This clonotype occurred a few times. The V call is TRBV4-3, the J call TRBJ2-2; 8 nucleotides align to TRBD2. There are 17 residues in the CDR3. CDR1 is LGHNA and CDR2 is YSLEER in the germline V gene. The V segment lost 0 bases and the J segment 3 bases; nucleotides outside the gene matches: 6. CDR3 in amino acids: CASSQDRAGAYTGELFF. Written as DNA, the CDR3 is TGCGCCAGCAGCCAAGATAGAGCGGGGGCGTACACCGGGGAGCTGTTTTTT.

V is TRBV7-3 and J is TRBJ1-1; possible D gene TRBD1, 6 bases. CDR1 SGHTA and CDR2 FQGTGA come from the germline V gene. V was shortened by 5 bases and J by 3 bases, with 10 bases between the two germline ends. The CDR3 consists of 13 residues. Written as DNA, the CDR3 is TGTGCCAGCAGCCAGAGGGGGGACACTGAAGCTTTCTTT. It is translated as CASSQRGDTEAFF.

This clonotype appeared a few times. A clone one base away is much larger, so this may be a read error. J is TRBJ1-5 and V is TRBV7-2, with D maybe TRBD1 (6 bases). The CDR3 consists of 13 residues. V was pared by 5 bases and J by 5 bases, with 10 bases between. Per germline, CDR1 SGHTA and CDR2 FQGNSA. The CDR3 bases are TGTGCCAGCAGCGGGGGCAGGGATCAGCCCCAGCATTTT. Amino acid sequence: CASSGGRDQPQHF.

This clonotype was found a few times. V gene TRBV24-1 combines with J gene TRBJ2-5; a possible D gene is TRBD2 (5 bases). V dropped 6 bases and J dropped 5 bases, with 18 bases sitting between them. The germline V gene has CDR1 KGHDR and CDR2 SFDVKD. The CDR3 spans 15 residues. The CDR3 DNA follows: TGTGCCACCAGTTCCCCGGGGTCCGCCGGTGAGACCCAGTACTTC. This sequence encodes CATSSPGSAGETQYF.